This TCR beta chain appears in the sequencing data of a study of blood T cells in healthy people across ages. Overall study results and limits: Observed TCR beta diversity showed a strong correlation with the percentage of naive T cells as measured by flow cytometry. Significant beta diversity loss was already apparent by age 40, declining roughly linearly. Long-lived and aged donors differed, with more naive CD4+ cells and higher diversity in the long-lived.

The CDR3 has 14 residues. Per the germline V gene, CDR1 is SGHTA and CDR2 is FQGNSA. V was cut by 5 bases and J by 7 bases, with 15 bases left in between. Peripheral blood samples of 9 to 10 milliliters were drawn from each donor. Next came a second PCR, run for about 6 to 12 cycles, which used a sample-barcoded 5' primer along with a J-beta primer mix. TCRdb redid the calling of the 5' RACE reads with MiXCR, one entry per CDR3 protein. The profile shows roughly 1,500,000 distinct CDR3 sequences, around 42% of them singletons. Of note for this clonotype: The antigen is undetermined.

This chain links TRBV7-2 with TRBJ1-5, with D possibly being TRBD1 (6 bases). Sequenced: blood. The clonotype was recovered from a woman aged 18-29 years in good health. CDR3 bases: TGTGCCAGCAGCCCACAGGGAATTAGCCAGCCCCAGCATTTT. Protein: CASSPQGISQPQHF.